This TCR beta chain was sequenced for a study of human T cells and chemical hapten exposure. Study in general: Patients were mainly female, each with alopecia areata, totalis or universalis.

Germline V gene sequence: CDR1 SGHTA, CDR2 FQGNSA. V lost 1 base and J lost 1, with 5 bases in between. The CDR3 covers 15 residues. Stated time point: patch test 1, 2 weeks after DPC sensitization. Treatment indicated: therapeutic diphenylcyclopropenone sensitization with weekly scalp DPC. TCRdb redid the calling of the RACE reads with MiXCR, one entry per CDR3 protein. This repertoire shows nearly 350,000 distinct CDR3 sequences, 5.5% to 8% found once; its top ten account for 7.5% to 9%. The source was whole blood, collected in connection with sensitization to the hapten diphenylcyclopropenone (DPC). The sequence was obtained from a young woman with alopecia areata. Some clones in this sample may be carry-over from other donors' samples. The chain links TRBV7-2 to TRBJ1-6; no clear D gene. The chain's CDR3 is CASSLVTSYNSPLHF. The DNA for the CDR3 is TGTGCCAGCAGCTTAGTAACATCCTATAATTCACCCCTCCACTTT.